This T cell receptor beta chain came from a study of blood T cell repertoires in COVID-19 (dated by TCRdb to between 2020 and 2021). Context from the whole study: Samples covering the acute and convalescent phases of COVID-19 were provided by collaborators in the United States, Italy and Spain. The material from the prospective study consisted of cDNA or gDNA derived from T cells, B-cell-depleted T cells, or PBMCs. Deeply sampled blood TCRbeta repertoires from subjects exposed to, actively infected with, or recovered from COVID-19 were included in the dataset. A freely available public database, intended as a resource for researchers studying the immune response to SARS-CoV-2, is where the repertoires were released. Samples were obtained from the ongoing ImmuneRACE study (first 160 participants) and from over 1,000 subjects provided by 6 global collaborators. Sample metadata almost always included a de-identified subject ID, COVID-19 status, age in years and sex. Where available, HLA class I and class II types were obtained from metadata supplied by the sample provider rather than from assay-based typing.

CDR1 and CDR2 were assigned from the germline V gene as KGHSH and LQKENI. Cut back by 3 bases and 3 bases, the V and J ends lie 17 bases apart. The CDR3 measures 16 amino acids from cysteine to phenylalanine. The DNA shown is the 48-base CDR3, in frame from base 1. On this clone itself: This receptor's antigen is unknown. No much larger clone is present one base from it, and per-base qualities are unavailable.

The investigation overall reported the following: Clinical and demographic metadata were provided uncurated, with the amount varying by source and participant.

The immunoSEQ Assay, a bias-controlled multiplex PCR, was used to amplify TCRbeta CDR3 regions from genomic DNA. Regarding the original processing steps: The number of nucleated cells in each sample was estimated by amplification of reference gene primers within the assay. To quantify the absolute abundance of each unique TCRbeta CDR3 rearrangement, sequence reads were collapsed and filtered. For each sample, productive Simpson clonality was calculated as the square root of Simpson's diversity index over productive rearrangements. This immuneACCESS table, as held by TCRdb, lists in-frame sequences with V and J called but not all clones. Of the missing ones, under half trace to an unresolved V gene in checked studies; the others have no known cause. For V, J and clone size, that table is used; D and trimming come from the DNA. The sample yields approximately 80,000 clones; about 91% were counted once. 6% to 7.5% of the sample belongs to the ten largest clones.

The collaborating institutions used their own protocols to collect whole blood in K2EDTA tubes. For TCRbeta analysis, collaborators shipped samples as frozen whole blood, isolated PBMCs, or DNA extracted from either of those sample types. The chain joins TRBV18 to TRBJ1-1; TRBD1 could be the D gene, as 6 bases match. The sequenced sample consisted of peripheral blood. The clonotype comes from a woman of 80 years or more with acute or convalescent COVID-19. CDR3 sequence: CASSPIQGRPDTEAFF. The base sequence is TGTGCCAGCTCACCCATCCAGGGGCGCCCCGACACTGAAGCTTTCTTT. The CDR3 plus the reference TRBV18 and TRBJ1-1 genes for the other parts give the full variable domain: NAGVMQNPRHLVRRRGQEARLRCSPMKGHSHVYWYRQLPEEGLKFMVYLQKENIIDESGMPKERFSAEFPKEGPSILRIQQVVRGDSAAYFCASSPIQGRPDTEAFFGQGTRLTVV.